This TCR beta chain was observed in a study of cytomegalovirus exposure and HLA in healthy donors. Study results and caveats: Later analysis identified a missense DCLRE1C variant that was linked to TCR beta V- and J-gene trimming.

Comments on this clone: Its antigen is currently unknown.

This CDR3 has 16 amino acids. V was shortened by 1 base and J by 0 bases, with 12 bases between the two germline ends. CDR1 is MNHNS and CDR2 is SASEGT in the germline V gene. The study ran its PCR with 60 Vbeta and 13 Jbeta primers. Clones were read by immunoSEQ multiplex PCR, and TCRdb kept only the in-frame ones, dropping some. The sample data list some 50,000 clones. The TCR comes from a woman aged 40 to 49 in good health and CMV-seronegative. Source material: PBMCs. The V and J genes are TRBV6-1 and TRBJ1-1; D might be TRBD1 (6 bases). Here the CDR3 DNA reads TGTGCCAGCAGTGAAGAGGGACACCTTTTGAACACTGAAGCTTTCTTT. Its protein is CASSEEGHLLNTEAFF.